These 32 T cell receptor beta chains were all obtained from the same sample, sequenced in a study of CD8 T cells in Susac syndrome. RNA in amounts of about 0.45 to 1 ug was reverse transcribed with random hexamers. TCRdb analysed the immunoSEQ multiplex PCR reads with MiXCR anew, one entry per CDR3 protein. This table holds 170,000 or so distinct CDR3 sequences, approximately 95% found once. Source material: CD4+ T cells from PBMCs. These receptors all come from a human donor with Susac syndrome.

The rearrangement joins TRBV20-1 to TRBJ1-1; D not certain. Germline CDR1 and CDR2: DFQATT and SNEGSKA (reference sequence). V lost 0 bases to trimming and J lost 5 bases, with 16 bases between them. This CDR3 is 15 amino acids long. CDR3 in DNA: TGCAGTGCTAGAGATCGGTCACTTGGAAGGACTGAAGCTTTCTTT. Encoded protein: CSARDRSLGRTEAFF.

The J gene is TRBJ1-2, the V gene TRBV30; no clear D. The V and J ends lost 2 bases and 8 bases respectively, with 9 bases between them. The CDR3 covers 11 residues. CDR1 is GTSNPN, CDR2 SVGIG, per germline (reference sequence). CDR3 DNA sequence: TGTGCCTGGAGTCGGTCAGTCGGCTACACCTTC. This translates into CAWSRSVGYTF.

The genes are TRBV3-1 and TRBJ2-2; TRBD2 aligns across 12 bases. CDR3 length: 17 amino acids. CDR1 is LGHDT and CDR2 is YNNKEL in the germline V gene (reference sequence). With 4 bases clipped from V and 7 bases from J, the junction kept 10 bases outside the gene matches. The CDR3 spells CASSPTTSGRGDGELFF. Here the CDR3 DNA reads TGTGCCAGCAGCCCGACGACTAGCGGGAGAGGGGACGGGGAGCTGTTTTTT.

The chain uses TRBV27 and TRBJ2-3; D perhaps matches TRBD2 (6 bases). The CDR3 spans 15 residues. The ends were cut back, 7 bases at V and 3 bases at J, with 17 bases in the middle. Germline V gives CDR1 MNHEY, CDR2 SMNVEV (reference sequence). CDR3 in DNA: TGTGCCAGCAAGGAGGGGACCCAGTGGACAGATACGCAGTATTTT. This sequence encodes CASKEGTQWTDTQYF.

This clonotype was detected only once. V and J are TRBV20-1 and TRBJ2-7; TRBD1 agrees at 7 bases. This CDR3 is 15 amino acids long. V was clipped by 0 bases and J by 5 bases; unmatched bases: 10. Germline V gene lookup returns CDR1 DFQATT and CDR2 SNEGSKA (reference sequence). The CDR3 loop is CSARDQSRGSHEQYF. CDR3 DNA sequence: TGCAGTGCTAGAGATCAGAGCAGGGGGTCCCACGAGCAGTACTTC.

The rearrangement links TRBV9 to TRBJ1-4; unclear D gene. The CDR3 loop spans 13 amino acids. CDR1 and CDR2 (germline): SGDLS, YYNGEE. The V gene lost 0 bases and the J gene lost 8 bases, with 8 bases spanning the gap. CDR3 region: CASSVGGKEKLFF. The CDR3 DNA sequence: TGTGCCAGCAGCGTAGGAGGTAAAGAAAAACTGTTTTTT.

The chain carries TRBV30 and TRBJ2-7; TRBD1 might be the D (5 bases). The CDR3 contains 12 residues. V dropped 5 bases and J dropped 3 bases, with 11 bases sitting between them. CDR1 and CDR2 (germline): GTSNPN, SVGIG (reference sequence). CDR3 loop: CAWGAGNYEQYF. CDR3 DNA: TGTGCCTGGGGGGCAGGGAACTACGAGCAGTACTTC.

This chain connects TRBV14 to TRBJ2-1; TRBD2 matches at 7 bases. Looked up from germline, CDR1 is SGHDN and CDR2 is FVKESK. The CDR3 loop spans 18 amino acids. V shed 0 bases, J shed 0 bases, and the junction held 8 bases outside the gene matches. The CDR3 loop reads CASSQEGPRERSYNEQFF. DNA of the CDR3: TGTGCCAGCAGCCAAGAAGGTCCGCGGGAGCGCTCCTACAATGAGCAGTTCTTC.

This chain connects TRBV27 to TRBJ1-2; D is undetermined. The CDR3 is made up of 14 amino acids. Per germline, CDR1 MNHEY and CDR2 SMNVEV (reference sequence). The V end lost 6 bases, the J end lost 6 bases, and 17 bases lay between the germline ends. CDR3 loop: CASRELEGWDGYTF. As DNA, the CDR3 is TGTGCCAGCAGGGAACTGGAGGGTTGGGATGGCTACACCTTC.

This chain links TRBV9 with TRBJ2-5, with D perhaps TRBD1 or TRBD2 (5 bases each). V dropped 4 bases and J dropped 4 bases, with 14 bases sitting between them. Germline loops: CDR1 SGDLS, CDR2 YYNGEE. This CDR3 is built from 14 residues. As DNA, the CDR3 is TGTGCCAGCAGCCGGGACCCGTTGGGAGAGACCCAGTACTTC. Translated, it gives CASSRDPLGETQYF. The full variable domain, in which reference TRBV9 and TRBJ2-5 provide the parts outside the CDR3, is DSGVTQTPKHLITATGQRVTLRCSPRSGDLSVYWYQQSLDQGLQFLIQYYNGEERAKGNILERFSAQQFPDLHSELNLSSLELGDSALYFCASSRDPLGETQYFGPGTRLLVL.

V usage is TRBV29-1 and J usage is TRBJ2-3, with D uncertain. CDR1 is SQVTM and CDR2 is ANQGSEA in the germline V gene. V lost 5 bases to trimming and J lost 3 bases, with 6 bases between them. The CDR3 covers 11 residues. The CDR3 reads CSVLQTDTQYF. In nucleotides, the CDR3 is TGCAGCGTTCTGCAGACAGATACGCAGTATTTT.

Written as DNA, the CDR3 is TGTGCCAGCAGCACCCAAGGTGGGGGGAGCACTGAAGCTTTCTTT. This gives the protein CASSTQGGGSTEAFF. J is TRBJ1-1 and V is TRBV7-3; a possible D gene is TRBD1 (5 bases). The germline V and J ends were trimmed by 5 bases and 4 bases, with 17 bases remaining between them. This CDR3 is 15 amino acids long. Germline assignment: CDR1 SGHTA and CDR2 FQGTGA.

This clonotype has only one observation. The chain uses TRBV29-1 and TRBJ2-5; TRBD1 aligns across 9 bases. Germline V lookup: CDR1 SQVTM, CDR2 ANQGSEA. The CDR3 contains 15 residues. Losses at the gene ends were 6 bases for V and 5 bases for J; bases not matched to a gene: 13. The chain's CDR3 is CSVRDRVDRVETQYF. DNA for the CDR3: TGCAGCGTCCGGGACAGGGTGGATAGGGTGGAGACCCAGTACTTC.

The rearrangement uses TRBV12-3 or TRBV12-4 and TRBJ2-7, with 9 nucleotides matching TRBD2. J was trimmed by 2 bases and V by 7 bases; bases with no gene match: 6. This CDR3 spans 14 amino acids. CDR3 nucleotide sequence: TGTGCCAGCAAAGGGGCGGGAGGGACCTACGAGCAGTACTTC. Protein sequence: CASKGAGGTYEQYF.

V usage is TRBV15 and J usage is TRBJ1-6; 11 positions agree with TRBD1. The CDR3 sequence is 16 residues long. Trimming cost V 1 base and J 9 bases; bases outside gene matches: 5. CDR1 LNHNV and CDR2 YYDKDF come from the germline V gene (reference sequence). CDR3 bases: TGTGCCACCAGCAGAGTCTCCGGGACAGGGGGTTCACCCCTCCACTTT. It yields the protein CATSRVSGTGGSPLHF. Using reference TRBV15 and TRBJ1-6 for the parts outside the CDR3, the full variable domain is DAMVIQNPRYQVTQFGKPVTLSCSQTLNHNVMYWYQQKSSQAPKLLFHYYDKDFNNEADTPDNFQSRRPNTSFCFLDIRSPGLGDTAMYLCATSRVSGTGGSPLHFGNGTRLTVT.

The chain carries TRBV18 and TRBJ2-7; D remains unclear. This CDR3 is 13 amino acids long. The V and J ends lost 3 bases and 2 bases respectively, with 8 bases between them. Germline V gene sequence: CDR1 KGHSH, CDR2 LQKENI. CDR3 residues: CASSPGRTYEQYF. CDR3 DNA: TGTGCCAGCTCACCTGGACGGACCTACGAGCAGTACTTC.

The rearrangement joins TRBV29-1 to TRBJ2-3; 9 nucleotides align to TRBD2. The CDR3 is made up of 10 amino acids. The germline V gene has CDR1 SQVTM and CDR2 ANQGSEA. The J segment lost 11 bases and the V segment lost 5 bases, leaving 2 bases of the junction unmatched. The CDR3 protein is CSVLAGKQYF. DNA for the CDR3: TGCAGCGTTCTAGCGGGGAAGCAGTATTTT.

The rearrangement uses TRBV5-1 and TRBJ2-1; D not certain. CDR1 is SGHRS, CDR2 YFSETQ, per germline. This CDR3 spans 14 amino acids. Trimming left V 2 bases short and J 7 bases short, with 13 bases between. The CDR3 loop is CASSFGEVANEQFF. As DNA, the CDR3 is TGCGCCAGCAGCTTTGGAGAGGTTGCGAATGAGCAGTTCTTC.

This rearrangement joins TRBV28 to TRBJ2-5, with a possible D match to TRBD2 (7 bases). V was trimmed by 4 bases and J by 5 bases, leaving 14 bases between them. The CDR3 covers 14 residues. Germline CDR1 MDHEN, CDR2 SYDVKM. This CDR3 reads CASSWGAGVETQYF. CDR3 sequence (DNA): TGTGCCAGCAGTTGGGGGGCGGGAGTGGAGACCCAGTACTTC.

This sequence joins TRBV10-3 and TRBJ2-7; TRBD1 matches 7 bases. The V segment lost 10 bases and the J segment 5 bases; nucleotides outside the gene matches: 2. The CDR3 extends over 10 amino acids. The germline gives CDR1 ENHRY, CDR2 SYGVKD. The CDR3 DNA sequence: TGTGCCACCGGACAGGACGAGCAGTACTTC. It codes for CATGQDEQYF.

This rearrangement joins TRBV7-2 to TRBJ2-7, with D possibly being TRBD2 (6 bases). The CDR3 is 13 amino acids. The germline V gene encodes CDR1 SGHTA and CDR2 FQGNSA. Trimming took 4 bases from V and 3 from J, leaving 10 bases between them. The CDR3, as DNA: TGTGCCAGCAGCTCTTCCGGGAGCTACGAGCAGTACTTC. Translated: CASSSSGSYEQYF.

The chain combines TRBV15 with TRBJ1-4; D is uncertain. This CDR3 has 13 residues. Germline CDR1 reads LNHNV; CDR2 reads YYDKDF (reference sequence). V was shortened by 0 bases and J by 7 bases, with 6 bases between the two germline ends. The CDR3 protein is CATSREEAEKLFF. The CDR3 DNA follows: TGTGCCACCAGCAGAGAGGAGGCTGAAAAACTGTTTTTT. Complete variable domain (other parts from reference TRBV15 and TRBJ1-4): DAMVIQNPRYQVTQFGKPVTLSCSQTLNHNVMYWYQQKSSQAPKLLFHYYDKDFNNEADTPDNFQSRRPNTSFCFLDIRSPGLGDTAMYLCATSREEAEKLFFGSGTQLSVL.

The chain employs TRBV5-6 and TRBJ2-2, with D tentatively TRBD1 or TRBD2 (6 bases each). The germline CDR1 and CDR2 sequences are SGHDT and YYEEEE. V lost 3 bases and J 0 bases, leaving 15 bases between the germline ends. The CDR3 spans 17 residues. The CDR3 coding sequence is TGTGCCAGCAGCTGGGGGGCAGGACGATCGAACACCGGGGAGCTGTTTTTT. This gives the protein CASSWGAGRSNTGELFF.

The CDR3, as DNA: TGTGCCAGCAGCGTAGACCCTGGGGCCAACGTCCTGACTTTC. Translating gives CASSVDPGANVLTF. The V call is TRBV9, the J call TRBJ2-6; D remains ambiguous. Germline lookup yields CDR1 SGDLS and CDR2 YYNGEE. The V end lost 0 bases, the J end lost 2 bases, and 3 bases lay between the germline ends. This CDR3 region has 14 residues.

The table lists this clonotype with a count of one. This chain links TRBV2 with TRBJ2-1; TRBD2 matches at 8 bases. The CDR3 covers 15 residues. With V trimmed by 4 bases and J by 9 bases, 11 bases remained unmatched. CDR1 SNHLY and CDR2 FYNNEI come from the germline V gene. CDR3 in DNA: TGTGCCAGCAGTGGCCGGGAGGGCCCCGACGGTGAGCAGTTCTTC. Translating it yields CASSGREGPDGEQFF.

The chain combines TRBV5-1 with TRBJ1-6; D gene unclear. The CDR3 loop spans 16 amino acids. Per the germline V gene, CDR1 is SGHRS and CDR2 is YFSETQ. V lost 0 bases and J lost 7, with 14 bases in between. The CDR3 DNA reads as TGCGCCAGCAGCTTGGAGTTGGTGGGGAACAATTCACCCCTCCACTTT. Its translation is CASSLELVGNNSPLHF.

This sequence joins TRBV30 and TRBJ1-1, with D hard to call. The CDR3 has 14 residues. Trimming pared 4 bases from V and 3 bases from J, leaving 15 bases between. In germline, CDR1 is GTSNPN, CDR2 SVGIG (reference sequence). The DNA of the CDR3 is TGTGCCTGGACTCAAGGCAGGAGAGACACTGAAGCTTTCTTT. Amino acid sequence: CAWTQGRRDTEAFF. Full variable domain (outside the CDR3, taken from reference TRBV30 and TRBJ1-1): SQTIHQWPATLVQPVGSPLSLECTVEGTSNPNLYWYRQAAGRGLQLLFYSVGIGQISSEVPQNLSASRPQDRQFILSSKKLLLSDSGFYLCAWTQGRRDTEAFFGQGTRLTVV.

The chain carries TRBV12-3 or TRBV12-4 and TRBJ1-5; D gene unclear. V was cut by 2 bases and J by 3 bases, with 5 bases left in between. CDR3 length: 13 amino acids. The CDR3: CASSLRANQPQHF. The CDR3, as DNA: TGTGCCAGCAGTTTAAGAGCCAATCAGCCCCAGCATTTT.

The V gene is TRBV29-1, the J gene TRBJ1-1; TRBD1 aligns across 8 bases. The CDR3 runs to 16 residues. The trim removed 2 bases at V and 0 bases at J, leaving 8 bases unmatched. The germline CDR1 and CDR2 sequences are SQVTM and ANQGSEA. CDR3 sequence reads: CSVERGQGLMNTEAFF. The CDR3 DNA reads TGCAGCGTTGAACGAGGACAGGGCCTAATGAACACTGAAGCTTTCTTT.

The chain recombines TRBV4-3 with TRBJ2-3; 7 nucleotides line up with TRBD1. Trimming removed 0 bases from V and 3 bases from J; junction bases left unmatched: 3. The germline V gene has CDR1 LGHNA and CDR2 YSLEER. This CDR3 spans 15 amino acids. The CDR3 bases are TGCGCCAGCAGCCAAGATCACAGGGGTACAGATACGCAGTATTTT. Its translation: CASSQDHRGTDTQYF.

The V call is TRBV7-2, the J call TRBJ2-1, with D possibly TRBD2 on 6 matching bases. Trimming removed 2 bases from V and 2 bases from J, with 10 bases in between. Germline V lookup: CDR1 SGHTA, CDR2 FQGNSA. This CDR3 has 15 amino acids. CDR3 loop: CASSLSAGPYNEQFF. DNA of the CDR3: TGTGCCAGCAGCTTATCGGCGGGGCCCTACAATGAGCAGTTCTTC.

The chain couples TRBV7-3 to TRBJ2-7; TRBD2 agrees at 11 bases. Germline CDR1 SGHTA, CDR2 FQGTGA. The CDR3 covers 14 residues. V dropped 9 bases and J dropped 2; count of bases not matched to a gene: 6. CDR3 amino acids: CARGGTSGAYEQYF. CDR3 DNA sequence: TGTGCCAGGGGAGGGACTAGCGGCGCCTACGAGCAGTACTTC.